One sample yielded the 12 T cell receptor delta chains listed below, sequenced in a study of gamma-delta chains in newborns, infants, children (dated by TCRdb to the late 2010s). The run used an Illumina MiSeq. TCRdb called clones afresh from the public reads with CATT; identical DNA rows were later merged. In all, the sample holds approximately 5,900 delta-chain clones, and 2.6% of those were seen once. Roughly a sixth of the sample comes from the top ten. Sequencing was carried out using blood. Receptor source: a child who was a newborn, infant or young child, either healthy, febrile or measles-vaccinated (not recorded which).

This clone showed up just a few times. The protein recorded in TCRdb matches a much larger clone and deviates from this DNA's translation at residues 5 and 9, suggesting a read error; the protein here is obtained by translating the DNA. The V call is TRDV2, the J call TRDJ3; D remains ambiguous. Germline loops: CDR1 GEAIGNYY, CDR2 EKD. CDR3 length equals 16 residues. CDR3 amino acids: CACDRLSSRDTRQMFF. Here the CDR3 DNA reads TGTGCCTGTGACCGATTAAGCTCCAGGGACACCCGACAGATGTTTTTC.

The rearrangement joins TRDV2 to TRDJ1; 9 nucleotides match TRDD3. V was clipped by 3 bases and J by 1 base; unmatched bases: 23. CDR3 size: 21 residues. Germline V gives CDR1 GEAIGNYY, CDR2 EKD. CDR3 residues: CACDPLPGDTRNQEGTDKLIF. In nucleotides, the CDR3 is TGTGCCTGTGACCCACTACCGGGGGATACACGCAACCAAGAGGGCACCGATAAACTCATCTTT.

There are a few counts of this clone. At one end the junction does not follow the germline gene, possibly because of a read error. The rearrangement uses TRDV1 and TRDJ2, with D perhaps matching TRDD2 (5 bases). Germline lookup yields CDR1 TSWWSYY and CDR2 QGS. CDR3 length: 18 residues. The CDR3 loop is CALGEKSLRPGLTAQPFF. The CDR3 coding sequence is TGTGCTCTTGGGGAAAAATCCCTACGCCCGGGCTTGACAGCACAACCCTTCTTT.

This clone is categorized as medium-sized. The sample has other DNA sequences that encode this CDR3 too. The CDR3: CACDPVLGDTGLTAQLFF. CDR3 sequence (DNA): TGTGCCTGTGACCCGGTACTGGGGGATACAGGATTGACAGCACAACTCTTCTTT. This rearrangement joins TRDV2 to TRDJ2; 12 bases fit TRDD3. V trimming: 3 bases; J trimming: 2 bases; junction bases outside the gene matches: 9. The CDR3 is 18 amino acids. The germline gives CDR1 GEAIGNYY, CDR2 EKD.

This clone was picked up a small number of times. This may come from a read error, since a much larger clone is one base off. Other DNA sequences from this sample encode an identical CDR3 as well. CDR3: CACDPLGDTPLTAQLFF. The CDR3 DNA follows: TGTGCCTGTGACCCACTGGGGGATACCCCTTTGACAGCGCAACTCTTCTTT. The V call is TRDV2, the J call TRDJ2; 12 nucleotides match TRDD3. In germline, CDR1 is GEAIGNYY, CDR2 EKD. This CDR3 spans 17 amino acids.

This clone has a handful of counts. A read error is possible here, since a much larger clone lies one base away. Within the sample, other DNA sequences also encode this same CDR3. The chain has TRDV2 and TRDJ2; D might be TRDD3 (5 bases). With 0 bases removed from V and 1 base from J, the gap between germline ends came to 8 bases. The CDR3 runs to 15 residues. CDR1 is GEAIGNYY, CDR2 EKD, per germline. The CDR3 DNA reads as TGTGCCTGTGACACCTTAGGGGATTTGACAGCACAACTCTTCTTT. Protein: CACDTLGDLTAQLFF.

This clone was seen a handful of times. With only one base between it and a far larger clone, this is likely a read error. Different DNA sequences within this sample yield the same CDR3. The chain combines TRDV2 with TRDJ3; 9 bases are a match to TRDD3. CDR1 GEAIGNYY and CDR2 EKD come from the germline V gene. The CDR3 covers 18 residues. CDR3 coding DNA: TGTGCCTGCGACACCGTGGGGGATAGCTCCTGGGACACCCGACAGATGTTTTTC. Residues: CACDTVGDSSWDTRQMFF.

This clone has only a few counts. The chain carries TRDV2 and TRDJ3, with 8 bases lining up with TRDD3. Germline CDR1 and CDR2: GEAIGNYY and EKD. V gave up 3 bases and J gave up 3 bases; unmatched junction bases: 9. CDR3 size: 18 residues. The CDR3 spells CACDPLGATIWDTRQMFF. CDR3 in DNA: TGTGCCTGTGACCCACTGGGGGCTACAATCTGGGACACCCGACAGATGTTTTTC.

A word on this clone: A much larger clonotype is one base distant, so this may be a read error. The V and J genes are TRDV2 and TRDJ2; 8 nucleotides line up with TRDD3. The CDR3 totals 19 residues. Germline V gene data show CDR1 as GEAIGNYY and CDR2 as EKD. CDR3 sequence reads: CARDGLDFGDTGLTAQLFF. CDR3 in DNA: TGTGCCCGTGACGGGCTAGATTTCGGGGATACAGGTTTGACAGCACAACTCTTCTTT.

By share of the sample, this clone is medium-sized. A read error is likely here: a far larger clone is one base away. The same CDR3 is also encoded by other DNA sequences in this sample. This chain joins TRDV2 and TRDJ3, with 11 bases matching TRDD3. Germline V lookup: CDR1 GEAIGNYY, CDR2 EKD. The CDR3 is 18 amino acids. The CDR3 nucleotides read TGTGCCTGCGACACCGTACTGGGGGATACCTGGGACACCCGACAGATGTTTTTC. It encodes CACDTVLGDTWDTRQMFF.

By sample fraction, this clone is medium-sized (0.01 to 0.1%). The chain employs TRDV2 and TRDJ2; 7 bases are a match to TRDD3. Losses at the gene ends were 1 base for V and 0 bases for J; bases not matched to a gene: 4. Germline V gene lookup returns CDR1 GEAIGNYY and CDR2 EKD. There are 16 residues in the CDR3. CDR3 nucleotides: TGTGCCTGTGACACGATGGGGGAAACTTTGACAGCACAACTCTTCTTT. Its translation is CACDTMGETLTAQLFF.

The chain couples TRDV2 to TRDJ3; D is unresolved. Between the trimmed V and J ends, which lost 1 base and 1 base, there was a span of 16 bases. CDR3 size: 19 residues. Germline V gene lookup returns CDR1 GEAIGNYY and CDR2 EKD. CDR3 sequence reads: CACDTGFYGGSWDTRQMFF. CDR3 nucleotides: TGTGCCTGTGACACGGGTTTTTACGGAGGGTCCTGGGACACCCGACAGATGTTTTTC.